Reported below is one T cell receptor beta chain. The antigen is not known. Both subsets, CD45RA+ naive and CD45RA-negative memory, were split from the CD4+ cells. Germline loops: CDR1 MNHNS, CDR2 SASEGT. This CDR3 has 13 residues. The V end lost 6 bases, the J end lost 5 bases, and 14 bases lay between the germline ends. The data derive from a study of shared clonotypes between healthy human individuals. Some clones are missing from TCRdb's copy, which holds only in-frame ones; the method was immunoSEQ multiplex PCR. This repertoire shows 2,500,000 or so clones, around 90% found once; its top ten account for roughly 0.34%. Study-level results: Among non-shared clonotypes, generation probabilities were lower than among those shared by all four donors. Generally, estimated richness proved larger in naive subsets than it did in memory subsets.

The chain employs TRBV6-1 and TRBJ2-7; tentative D call: TRBD1 (6 bases). The receptor comes from a man aged 18 to 30 in good health. Some clones in this sample may be carry-over from other donors' samples. The sample was naive CD4+ T cells from PBMCs. Subset given: CD45RA+ positively selected. CDR3 coding DNA: TGTGCCAGCAGCCCCGCAGGGGTCGACGAGCAGTACTTC. This sequence encodes CASSPAGVDEQYF.